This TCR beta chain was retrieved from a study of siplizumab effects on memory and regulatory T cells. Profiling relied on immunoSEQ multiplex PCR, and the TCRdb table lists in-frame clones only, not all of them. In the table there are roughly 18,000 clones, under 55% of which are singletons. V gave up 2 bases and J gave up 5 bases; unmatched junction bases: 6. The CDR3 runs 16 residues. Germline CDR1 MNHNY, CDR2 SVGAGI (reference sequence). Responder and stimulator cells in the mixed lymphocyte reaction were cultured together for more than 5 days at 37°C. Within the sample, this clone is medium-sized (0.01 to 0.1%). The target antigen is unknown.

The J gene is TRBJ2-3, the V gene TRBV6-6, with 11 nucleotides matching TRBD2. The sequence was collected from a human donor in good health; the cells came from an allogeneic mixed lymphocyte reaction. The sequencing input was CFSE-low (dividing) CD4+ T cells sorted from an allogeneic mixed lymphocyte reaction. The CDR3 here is CASSYGIAGGLDTQYF. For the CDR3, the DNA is TGTGCCAGCAGTTACGGGATAGCGGGGGGGTTAGATACGCAGTATTTT.